Shown below are 6 T cell receptor beta chains from a single sample sequenced in a study of identical twins. TCRdb used MiXCR to reprocess the 5' RACE reads, holding one entry per CDR3 protein. This sample yields 690,000 or so distinct CDR3 sequences, of which around 6% are seen a single time; 1.5% to 2% belongs to the top ten. The sequenced sample consisted of naive T cells sorted from blood. The receptors originated from a man aged 18 to 30 in good health.

A remark on this clonotype: No conserved phenylalanine or tryptophan is present at the end of the CDR3, so a read error is the likely explanation. DNA of the CDR3: TGTGCCAGCAGCTCTCAGCGGCAGGAGCAGTACATC. It translates to CASSSQRQEQYI. The chain combines TRBV7-2 with TRBJ2-7; tentative D call: TRBD2 (5 bases). The CDR3 runs 12 residues. With 4 bases removed from V and 7 bases from J, the gap between germline ends came to 11 bases. In germline, CDR1 is SGHTA, CDR2 FQGNSA.

V and J are TRBV3-1 and TRBJ2-2; 8 bases agree with TRBD2. Germline-derived CDR1 and CDR2 are LGHDT and YNNKEL (reference sequence). The CDR3 contains 15 residues. V trimming: 1 base; J trimming: 9 bases; junction bases outside the gene matches: 7. The CDR3 loop is CASSQASSGRRELFF. The CDR3 nucleotides read TGTGCCAGCAGCCAAGCATCCAGCGGGAGACGGGAGCTGTTTTTT.

This clonotype showed up just a few times. This chain's CDR3 is CASSLGLGTGNNEQFF. The DNA for the CDR3 is TGTGCCAGCAGCTTGGGCCTGGGGACAGGGAACAATGAGCAGTTCTTC. J is TRBJ2-1 and V is TRBV7-9; 9 bases are a match to TRBD1. The length of the CDR3 is 16 residues. J gave up 5 bases and V 3 bases, and 8 bases lay outside the gene matches. Looked up from germline, CDR1 is SEHNR and CDR2 is FQNEAQ (reference sequence).

This clonotype was counted at least ten times. The genes are TRBV24-1 and TRBJ2-3, with TRBD2 as a possible D gene (5 bases). There are 17 residues in the CDR3. CDR1 KGHDR and CDR2 SFDVKD come from the germline V gene. The V and J ends lost 5 bases and 1 base respectively, with 18 bases between them. CDR3 loop: CATSGSTSGSGTDTQYF. The DNA of the CDR3 is TGTGCCACCAGTGGCTCCACCAGCGGATCTGGCACAGATACGCAGTATTTT.

In this sample, this clonotype turned up many times. The chain employs TRBV12-3 or TRBV12-4 and TRBJ2-1, with D possibly being TRBD1 (5 bases). Trimming shortened V by 5 bases and J by 5 bases, and 10 bases separated the two germline ends. This CDR3 comprises 13 residues. The DNA for the CDR3 is TGTGCCAGCAGTATGGCAGGGAACAATGAGCAGTTCTTC. Translation gives CASSMAGNNEQFF.

This clonotype was seen more than once but under ten times. The gene calls are TRBV18 and TRBJ2-7; D might be TRBD2 (5 bases). The CDR3 covers 16 residues. V lost 2 bases and J lost 1, with 15 bases in between. Germline V gene data show CDR1 as KGHSH and CDR2 as LQKENI. CDR3 loop: CASSPREPTMSYEQYF. The CDR3 DNA reads as TGTGCCAGCTCACCAAGGGAGCCTACTATGTCCTACGAGCAGTACTTC.